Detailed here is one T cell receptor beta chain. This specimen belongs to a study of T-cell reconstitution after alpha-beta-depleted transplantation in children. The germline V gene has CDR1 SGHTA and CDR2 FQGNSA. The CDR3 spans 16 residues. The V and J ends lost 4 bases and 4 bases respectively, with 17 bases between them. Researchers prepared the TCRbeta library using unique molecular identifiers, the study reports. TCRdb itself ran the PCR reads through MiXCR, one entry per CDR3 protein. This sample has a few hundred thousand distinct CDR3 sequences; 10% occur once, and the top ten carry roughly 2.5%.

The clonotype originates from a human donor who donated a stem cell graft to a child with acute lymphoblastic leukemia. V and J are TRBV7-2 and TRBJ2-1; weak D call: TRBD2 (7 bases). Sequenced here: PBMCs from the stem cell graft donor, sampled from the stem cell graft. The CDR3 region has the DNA TGTGCCAGCAGCTCCGGAGGGAGGGGGAGATACAATGAGCAGTTCTTC. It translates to CASSSGGRGRYNEQFF. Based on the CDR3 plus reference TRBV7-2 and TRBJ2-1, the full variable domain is GAGVSQSPSNKVTEKGKDVELRCDPISGHTALYWYRQSLGQGLEFLIYFQGNSAPDKSGLPSDRFSAERTGGSVSTLTIQRTQQEDSAVYLCASSSGGRGRYNEQFFGPGTRLTVL.